The 6 T cell receptor beta chains presented below share a single source sample, sequenced in a study of tumor-infiltrating lymphocytes in glioblastoma multiforme. TCRB libraries came from RNA via three nested multiplex PCR rounds. TCRdb re-analysed the multiplex PCR reads in MiXCR, keeping a single row per CDR3 protein. Among some 15,000 distinct CDR3 sequences, 73% were seen once, and the ten largest hold under 40%. Sample: brain tumor tissue. These receptors originate from a male donor with glioblastoma.

The V call is TRBV6-6, the J call TRBJ2-2, with D tentatively TRBD2 (7 bases). CDR1 is MNHNY and CDR2 is SVGAGI in the germline V gene (reference sequence). V shed 6 bases and J shed 11 bases, with 22 bases lying between them. The CDR3 loop spans 15 amino acids. The CDR3 coding sequence is TGTGCCAGCAGCTACCCGGCGGGGGACACCGTTGAGCTGTTTTTT. The encoded protein is CASSYPAGDTVELFF.

This clonotype has only a few counts. A read error may account for a junction end that differs from germline. This rearrangement joins TRBV20-1 to TRBJ2-7; D perhaps matches TRBD2 (6 bases). This CDR3 contains 15 residues. Germline CDR1 reads DFQATT; CDR2 reads SNEGSKA (reference sequence). CDR3 nucleotides: TGTAATGCTAGAGAATGGACTTCGGAGGGTTACGAGCAGTACTTC. Amino acid sequence: CNAREWTSEGYEQYF.

Comment on this clonotype: One junction end does not reproduce the germline sequence, and a read error may be involved. The chain couples TRBV20-1 to TRBJ1-1; 8 bases map to TRBD1. Germline V lookup: CDR1 DFQATT, CDR2 SNEGSKA (reference sequence). The CDR3 runs 15 residues. CDR3 sequence (DNA): TGCAGTGCTCGATCCGGAACAGGGGGGAACACTGAAACTTTCTTC. Translated, it gives CSARSGTGGNTETFF.

This rearrangement joins TRBV5-1 to TRBJ2-3; 7 bases map to TRBD1. The germline V gene has CDR1 SGHRS and CDR2 YFSETQ. J was trimmed by 0 bases and V by 4 bases; bases with no gene match: 8. This CDR3 contains 16 residues. This CDR3 is CASSLPGTASTDTQYF. The CDR3 bases are TGCGCCAGCAGCCTACCCGGGACAGCTAGCACAGATACGCAGTATTTT.

This clonotype is medium-sized (0.01 to 0.1%). The gene calls are TRBV30 and TRBJ2-2; a weak D match, TRBD2 (6 bases). The CDR3 runs to 14 residues. The V gene lost 1 base and the J gene lost 2 bases, with 8 bases spanning the gap. Germline CDR1 and CDR2: GTSNPN and SVGIG (reference sequence). This CDR3 is CAWSEEGNTGELFF. CDR3 in DNA: TGTGCCTGGAGTGAGGAGGGTAACACCGGGGAGCTGTTTTTT.

This clonotype was seen at least ten times. J is TRBJ1-1 and V is TRBV5-1; no definite D call. Per germline, CDR1 SGHRS and CDR2 YFSETQ. The CDR3 is made up of 13 amino acids. The germline V and J ends were trimmed by 2 bases and 1 base, with 6 bases remaining between them. As DNA, the CDR3 is TGCGCCAGCAGCTTTTGGTGGAACACTGAAGCTTTCTTT. Amino acids: CASSFWWNTEAFF. The full variable domain, with the rest looked up from reference TRBV5-1 and TRBJ1-1, is KAGVTQTPRYLIKTRGQQVTLSCSPISGHRSVSWYQQTPGQGLQFLFEYFSETQRNKGNFPGRFSGRQFSNSRSEMNVSTLELGDSALYLCASSFWWNTEAFFGQGTRLTVV.